The 29 T cell receptor beta chains below all came from one sample that was sequenced in a study of tumor-infiltrating lymphocytes in primary liver carcinoma. The source material, 20-30 mg of unsorted bulk tissue, was used to co-extract RNA and DNA. The researchers produced TCR beta cDNA from approximately 460 ng total RNA with a constant-region primer. Libraries for TCR beta were built through three nested multiplex PCR rounds, which together made up a slightly modified ARM-PCR procedure. Researchers ran the first two PCR rounds for approximately 10 cycles each with TRBV1-TRBV30 forward primers and a C-beta reverse primer. TCRdb reanalysed the multiplex PCR reads using MiXCR and keeps one entry per CDR3 protein. This table has roughly 40,000 distinct CDR3 sequences, roughly 75% appearing once. The sample taken for sequencing was tumor-adjacent normal liver tissue. The origin of the receptors is a woman in her 30s with primary liver carcinoma and hepatitis B virus infection.

Comment on this clonotype: The junction shows a germline mismatch at one end, possibly a read error. The chain carries TRBV12-3 or TRBV12-4 and TRBJ2-3, with TRBD2 identical over 8 bases. This CDR3 comprises 15 residues. The CDR3 region has the DNA TGTGCCAGCTGTTTACTCAGGGTAGCGGGGGATACGCAGTATTTT. Its translation is CASCLLRVAGDTQYF.

This clonotype was observed a handful of times. At one of its ends the junction is not consistent with the germline gene, which may arise from a read error. The V call is TRBV5-5, the J call TRBJ2-3; the match to TRBD2 covers 7 bases. Germline V gene lookup returns CDR1 SGHKS and CDR2 YYEKEE (reference sequence). The CDR3 sequence is 14 residues long. The CDR3 protein is CASSLLARTDTQCF. The CDR3 nucleotides read TGTGCCAGCAGCTTACTAGCGAGAACAGATACGCAGTGTTTT.

For this clonotype: A read error may account for a junction end that differs from germline. The J gene is TRBJ2-7, the V gene TRBV6-5, with 7 nucleotides matching TRBD2. This CDR3 spans 16 amino acids. Germline CDR1 is MNHEY and CDR2 is SVGAGI. In DNA form, the CDR3 reads TGTGCCAGCGGAGATAGCGGGTGTTCCCCCTCCTACGAGCAGTATTTC. This translates into CASGDSGCSPSYEQYF.

On this clonotype: Since no conserved phenylalanine or tryptophan closes the CDR3, a read error is the likely cause. This chain links TRBV6-5 with TRBJ2-7, with 7 bases lining up with TRBD1. The CDR3 length is 17 residues. The germline gives CDR1 MNHEY, CDR2 SVGAGI. The CDR3 bases are TGTGCCAGCAGTTACTCGACGCCGGGACAGATCCACTACGGGCAGTACTTA. Protein sequence: CASSYSTPGQIHYGQYL.

Notes on this clonotype: Germline and junction disagree at one end, which may indicate a read error. The DNA for the CDR3 is TGTGCCAACAGCTTATCGGTTACGAACGAGCAATTCTTC. As protein: CANSLSVTNEQFF. The gene calls are TRBV11-2 and TRBJ2-1; D remains ambiguous. Germline CDR1 and CDR2: SGHAT and FQNNGV. This CDR3 region has 13 residues.

Turning to this clonotype: A much larger clone is a single base away; this may be a read error. As DNA, the CDR3 is TGTGCCAGCAGCTCGACGACACGGGGGTACGAGCAGTACTTC. It codes for CASSSTTRGYEQYF. V gene TRBV7-9 combines with J gene TRBJ2-7; TRBD2 is a possible D gene (6 bases). Germline V gene lookup returns CDR1 SEHNR and CDR2 FQNEAQ (reference sequence). V was cut by 4 bases and J by 4 bases, with 14 bases left in between. The CDR3 spans 14 residues.

With respect to this clonotype: Relative to the germline gene, one junction end is altered; a read error may explain this. The gene calls are TRBV7-8 and TRBJ2-3, with TRBD2 as a possible D gene (6 bases). Germline V gene data show CDR1 as SGHVS and CDR2 as FQNEAQ. This CDR3 spans 17 amino acids. The CDR3 here is CASSAATNGSRKNTQYF. CDR3 nucleotides: TGTGCCAGCAGCGCCGCCACTAACGGGAGTAGAAAAAATACACAGTATTTT.

This clonotype occurred many times. The chain links TRBV4-2 to TRBJ1-1; D call uncertain. V shed 4 bases and J shed 3 bases, with 9 bases lying between them. CDR1 is LGHNA and CDR2 is YNFKEQ in the germline V gene. This CDR3 contains 13 residues. The CDR3 DNA reads as TGTGCCAGCAGCCTAGGACGGGACACTGAAGCTTTCTTT. This sequence encodes CASSLGRDTEAFF.

The table lists this clonotype with many counts. The J gene is TRBJ2-7, the V gene TRBV5-1; tentative D call: TRBD2 (6 bases). CDR3 length: 11 amino acids. The ends were cut back, 2 bases at V and 7 bases at J, with 7 bases in the middle. CDR1 is SGHRS and CDR2 is YFSETQ in the germline V gene. The CDR3 nucleotides read TGCGCCAGCAGCTTAAGCGGGGAGCAGTACTTC. This translates into CASSLSGEQYF.

A remark on this clonotype: A junction end diverges from the germline sequence, so it may reflect a read error. The rearrangement links TRBV11-3 to TRBJ2-3; TRBD2 matches 8 bases. Germline-derived CDR1 and CDR2 are SGHNT and YENEEA. This CDR3 has 19 amino acids. Here the CDR3 DNA reads TGTGCTAGCAGCTTAGGCTTTGGAGCGGGAGTAGGAGGCACAGATGCGCAGTATTTT. Amino acids: CASSLGFGAGVGGTDAQYF.

For this clonotype: This is likely a read error, given that the CDR3 carries no conserved phenylalanine or tryptophan at its end. This chain connects TRBV12-3 or TRBV12-4 to TRBJ2-5, with D perhaps matching TRBD2 (6 bases). The ends were cut back, 5 bases at V and 5 bases at J, with 18 bases in the middle. The CDR3 has 15 residues. CDR3 residues: CASSTYPGSQETQYL. CDR3 in DNA: TGTGCCAGCAGTACCTACCCCGGGAGCCAGGAGACCCAGTACCTC.

Comments on this clonotype: The junction departs from germline at one end; a sequencing error may be responsible. The chain employs TRBV11-1 and TRBJ2-7; D call uncertain. The CDR3 extends over 12 amino acids. CDR1 is SGHAT, CDR2 FQDESV, per germline (reference sequence). CDR3 sequence reads: CASGFMGCEQYF. CDR3 bases: TGTGCCAGCGGCTTCATGGGTTGTGAGCAGTACTTC. Full variable domain (outside the CDR3, taken from reference TRBV11-1 and TRBJ2-7): EAEVAQSPRYKITEKSQAVAFWCDPISGHATLYWYRQILGQGPELLVQFQDESVVDDSQLPKDRFSAERLKGVDSTLKIQPAELGDSAMYLCASGFMGCEQYFGPGTRLTVT.

On this clonotype: One end of the junction does not line up with germline, which may come from a read error. The chain couples TRBV28 to TRBJ1-1; 8 bases are shared with TRBD1. The CDR3 is 14 amino acids. Germline CDR1 and CDR2: MDHEN and SYDVKM. The CDR3 coding sequence is TGTGTCAGCAGACCAGGGGGCGCAGACACTGAAGCTTTCTTT. Translating gives CVSRPGGADTEAFF.

With respect to this clonotype: One base away lies a much larger clone, so this may be a sequencing read error. J is TRBJ2-3 and V is TRBV6-4; D call uncertain. This CDR3 spans 13 amino acids. Germline V CDR1 and CDR2: MRHNA, SNTAGT. CDR3 DNA: TGTGCCAGCGGTGACTCCAGCACAGATACGCAGTATTTT. It specifies CASGDSSTDTQYF.

On this clonotype itself: One junction end does not reproduce the germline sequence, and a read error may be involved. The CDR3 region has the DNA TGCGCCAGCAATGTCTCCTCCGGGACAGGGGGAGGCTATGGCTACACCTTC. This codes for CASNVSSGTGGGYGYTF. The gene calls are TRBV12-3 or TRBV12-4 and TRBJ1-2; 11 bases line up with TRBD1. The CDR3 has 17 amino acids.

This rearrangement joins TRBV12-3 or TRBV12-4 to TRBJ1-2; tentatively, D is TRBD1 (5 bases). The CDR3 totals 14 residues. V lost 7 bases and J lost 7, with 19 bases in between. The CDR3 is CASTQGDGGFGYTF. The CDR3 DNA is TGTGCCAGCACCCAAGGGGACGGGGGATTTGGCTACACCTTC.

The V and J genes are TRBV11-2 and TRBJ2-5; D possibly corresponds to TRBD1 (8 bases). Between the trimmed V and J ends, which lost 5 bases and 4 bases, there was a span of 20 bases. Germline values: CDR1 SGHAT, CDR2 FQNNGV. The CDR3 spans 16 residues. In DNA, the CDR3 is TGTGCCAGCAGCACAAGAACAGGGGGGGGGATAGAGACCCAGTACTTC. This gives the protein CASSTRTGGGIETQYF. The complete variable domain, with remaining parts taken from reference TRBV11-2 and TRBJ2-5, reads EAGVAQSPRYKIIEKRQSVAFWCNPISGHATLYWYQQILGQGPKLLIQFQNNGVVDDSQLPKDRFSAERLKGVDSTLKIQPAKLEDSAVYLCASSTRTGGGIETQYFGPGTRLLVL.

Regarding this clonotype: The conserved final phenylalanine or tryptophan is absent from the CDR3, which likely points to a read error. The chain combines TRBV12-3 or TRBV12-4 with TRBJ2-1; D is ambiguous. There are 13 residues in the CDR3. CDR3 sequence reads: CASSLVWYNEQFV. CDR3 DNA sequence: TGTGCCAGTAGTTTGGTGTGGTACAATGAGCAGTTCGTC.

This clonotype has at least ten counts. In nucleotides, the CDR3 is TGCAGCGTTGAGAGGGTCGGCAACAACAAAAACATTCAGTACTTC. Translated: CSVERVGNNKNIQYF. This chain connects TRBV29-1 to TRBJ2-4; TRBD2 might be the D (5 bases). Germline V CDR1 and CDR2: SQVTM, ANQGSEA. The CDR3 sequence is 15 residues long. Deletions cut 3 bases from V and 3 bases from J, with 15 bases between.

Of note for this clonotype: The junction differs from germline at one of its ends, possibly a read error. The gene calls are TRBV4-2 and TRBJ2-7; perhaps TRBD2 as D (6 bases). The CDR3 extends over 16 amino acids. CDR1 is LGHNA, CDR2 YNFKEQ, per germline. The CDR3 DNA follows: TGTGCCAGCAGTCAAGATCCCAGCGCGGGGACCTACGAGCAGTACTTC. Its protein is CASSQDPSAGTYEQYF.

Of note for this clonotype: This could be a read error, since a much larger clone is one nucleotide away. The V call is TRBV6-1, the J call TRBJ1-1; D not resolved. Deletions cut 2 bases from V and 0 bases from J, with 7 bases between. This CDR3 comprises 14 residues. CDR1 is MNHNS and CDR2 is SASEGT in the germline V gene. This chain's CDR3 is CASSEMTLNTEAFF. CDR3 coding DNA: TGTGCCAGCAGTGAAATGACATTGAACACTGAAGCTTTCTTT.

The chain recombines TRBV6-2 or TRBV6-3 with TRBJ1-1; 7 positions match TRBD1. This CDR3 contains 18 residues. V was clipped by 9 bases and J by 0 bases; unmatched bases: 19. Germline V CDR1 and CDR2: MNHEY, SVGEGT. For the CDR3, the DNA is TGTGCCAGTAGTCCAGGGGGTTCCTCACAGCACATGAACACTGAAGCTTTCTTT. Translated, it gives CASSPGGSSQHMNTEAFF.

On this clonotype itself: A clone one base away is much larger, so this may be a read error. The V gene is TRBV5-1, the J gene TRBJ1-3, with 7 positions matching TRBD1. V shed 7 bases and J 3 bases; nucleotides not matched to a gene: 4. The CDR3 consists of 13 residues. Germline V gene data show CDR1 as SGHRS and CDR2 as YFSETQ. The DNA for the CDR3 is TGCGCCAGCTCCCAGGGGGATGGAAACACCATATATTTT. It is translated as CASSQGDGNTIYF. The variable domain in full, completed from reference TRBV5-1 and TRBJ1-3, reads KAGVTQTPRYLIKTRGQQVTLSCSPISGHRSVSWYQQTPGQGLQFLFEYFSETQRNKGNFPGRFSGRQFSNSRSEMNVSTLELGDSALYLCASSQGDGNTIYFGEGSWLTVV.

In its sample, this clonotype was seen a few times. Its ends do not fully match the called genes, so a read error is possible. V and J are TRBV6-5 and TRBJ2-7; 7 bases align to TRBD1. The CDR3 consists of 11 residues. Per the germline V gene, CDR1 is MNHEY and CDR2 is SVGAGI. Here the CDR3 DNA reads TGTGTCAGCGGTGAGGGGGCCGAGCAATACTTC. Translation gives CVSGEGAEQYF.

As concerns this clonotype: The CDR3 does not end in the conserved phenylalanine or tryptophan, so this is likely a read error. The DNA of the CDR3 is TGCGCCAGTACTCAGGGGTGGGGTGGAGGCTACACCCTC. Residues: CASTQGWGGGYTL. The V call is TRBV11-2, the J call TRBJ1-2, with D possibly being TRBD1 (6 bases). The CDR3 runs to 13 residues. Germline-derived CDR1 and CDR2 are SGHAT and FQNNGV.

The chain employs TRBV5-8 and TRBJ2-1; no reliable D call. The CDR3 has 13 amino acids. Germline CDR1 reads SGHTS; CDR2 reads YDEGEE. The V end was cut by 3 bases, the J end by 6 bases, with 10 bases between. CDR3 coding DNA: TGTGCCAGCAGCTATCGACCAACCAATGAGCAGTTCTTC. Amino acid sequence: CASSYRPTNEQFF.

For this clonotype: A junction end diverges from the germline sequence, so it may reflect a read error. This chain uses TRBV4-2 with TRBJ2-1, with 12 bases fitting TRBD2. This CDR3 is 19 amino acids long. CDR1 and CDR2 from the germline V gene are LGHNA and YNFKEQ. The CDR3 region has the DNA TGTGCCAGCAGCCAAGATTGGTCTAGGACTAGCGGGATATACAATGGGCAGTTCTTC. Amino acid sequence: CASSQDWSRTSGIYNGQFF.

With respect to this clonotype: Its ends do not fully match the called genes, so a read error is possible. The rearrangement uses TRBV11-2 and TRBJ2-5; 8 bases are shared with TRBD1. This CDR3 region has 16 residues. The V gene's germline CDR1 is SGHAT and CDR2 FQNNGV. The CDR3 DNA reads as TGTGCCATCAGCATAAGAACAGGGGGTGCGAAAGAGACCCAGTACTTC. Protein product: CAISIRTGGAKETQYF. Full variable domain (remainder filled in from reference TRBV11-2 and TRBJ2-5): EAGVAQSPRYKIIEKRQSVAFWCNPISGHATLYWYQQILGQGPKLLIQFQNNGVVDDSQLPKDRFSAERLKGVDSTLKIQPAKLEDSAVYLCAISIRTGGAKETQYFGPGTRLLVL.

In regard to this clonotype: One end of the junction is discordant with germline, which a read error may explain. J is TRBJ2-1 and V is TRBV29-1; tentatively, D is TRBD2 (5 bases). The germline CDR1 and CDR2 sequences are SQVTM and ANQGSEA. This CDR3 has 13 residues. The CDR3 here is CNVEGFSGNEQFF. The CDR3 nucleotides are TGCAACGTTGAGGGATTTAGTGGCAATGAGCAGTTCTTT.